The source of this T cell receptor beta chain is a study of shared clonotypes between healthy human individuals. Comments on this clone: The sample carries other DNA sequences with the same CDR3.

CDR3 size: 16 residues. CDR1 and CDR2 (germline): SGHRS, YFSETQ. Losses at the gene ends were 0 bases for V and 1 base for J; bases not matched to a gene: 1. The assay was immunoSEQ multiplex PCR, and TCRdb's table has in-frame clones only and misses some. The sample records about 1.5 million clones, 95% to 99% being singletons. Sequencing used naive CD4+ T cells sorted from blood. Subset meaning: CD45RA+ positively selected. The chain joins TRBV5-1 to TRBJ2-7, with 13 positions matching TRBD2. The TCR comes from a man in his thirties or forties in good health. CDR3 DNA sequence: TGCGCCAGCAGCTTGGGGACTAGCGGGGGATCCTACGAGCAGTACTTC. This codes for CASSLGTSGGSYEQYF.